This T cell receptor beta chain was obtained from a study of blood T cell repertoires in COVID-19. Overall study: Samples taken during acute and convalescent COVID-19 were collected in the United States, Italy and Spain. T cells, B-cell-depleted T cells, or PBMCs supplied cDNA or gDNA.

Only a few counts were recorded for this clone. Original methodology: How many nucleated cells were present was estimated from reference gene primer amplification. The repertoire was sequenced with immunoSEQ multiplex PCR; TCRdb's copy has only in-frame clones and lacks some. V and J calls and clone size come straight from that table; D and trimming were deduced from the DNA. The profile shows around 75,000 clones, approximately 85% of them singletons. The CDR3 is 14 amino acids. Germline-derived CDR1 and CDR2 are SGHRS and YFSETQ. The germline V and J ends were trimmed by 0 bases and 4 bases, with 7 bases remaining between them.

This clonotype was obtained from an elderly woman with active or convalescent COVID-19. The rearrangement links TRBV5-1 to TRBJ2-2; weak D call: TRBD1 (5 bases). Sequencing was done on a sample of peripheral blood. The CDR3 region has the DNA TGCGCCAGCAGCTTGGGACAGAGCACCGGGGAGCTGTTTTTT. This codes for CASSLGQSTGELFF.